This T cell receptor beta chain is drawn from a study of shared clonotypes between healthy human individuals. The wider study: The composition of the donors was two women and a few men aged 18 to 49.

As handled by the study authors: Filtering differed since immunoSEQ provided only junctions, with no quality scores. Clones were read by immunoSEQ multiplex PCR, and TCRdb kept only the in-frame ones, dropping some. The D gene and trimming were derived from the DNA, and the V and J assignments and clone size from that table. The table lists 550,000 to 600,000 clones, around 78% of them singletons, with around 12% in the top ten. The CDR3 sequence is 15 residues long. Trimming removed 2 bases from V and 4 bases from J; junction bases left unmatched: 4. Germline CDR1 reads SGHTA; CDR2 reads FQGNSA. Every donor was a Caucasian adult from Nashville, Tennessee. On this clone: Other DNA sequences in this sample translate to the same CDR3.

Sequencing used PBMCs. This chain links TRBV7-2 with TRBJ2-7, with 11 positions matching TRBD2. The receptor's source is a woman aged 35 to 49 in good health. Some clones in this sample may be carry-over from other donors' samples. CDR3 protein: CASSLTSGRGYEQYF. In DNA form, the CDR3 reads TGTGCCAGCAGCTTAACTAGCGGGAGAGGTTACGAGCAGTACTTC.